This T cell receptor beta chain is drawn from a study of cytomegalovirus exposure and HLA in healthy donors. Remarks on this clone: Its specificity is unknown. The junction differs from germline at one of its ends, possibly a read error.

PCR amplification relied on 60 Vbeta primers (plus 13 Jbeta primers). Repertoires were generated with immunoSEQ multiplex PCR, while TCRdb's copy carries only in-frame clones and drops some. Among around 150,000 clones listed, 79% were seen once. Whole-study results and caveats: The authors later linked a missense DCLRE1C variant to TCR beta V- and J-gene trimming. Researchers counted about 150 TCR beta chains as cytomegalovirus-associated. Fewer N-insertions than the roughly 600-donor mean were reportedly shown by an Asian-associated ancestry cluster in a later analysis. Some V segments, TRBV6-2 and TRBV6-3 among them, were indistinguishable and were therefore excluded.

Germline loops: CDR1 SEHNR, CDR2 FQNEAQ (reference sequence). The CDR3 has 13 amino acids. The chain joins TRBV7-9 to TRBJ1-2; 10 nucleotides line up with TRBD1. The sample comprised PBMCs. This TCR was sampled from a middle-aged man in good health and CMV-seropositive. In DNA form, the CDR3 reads TGTTCCAGCAGCCCGGGACAGGGGAGAGGCTACACCTTC. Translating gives CSSSPGQGRGYTF.